This T cell receptor beta chain was profiled in a study of OX40 agonist ivuxolimab in advanced cancers. The assay was immunoSEQ multiplex PCR, and TCRdb's table has in-frame clones only and misses some. The table records around 44,000 clones, around 80% of them present only once. This CDR3 has 15 amino acids. Trimming shortened V by 1 base and J by 5 bases, and 11 bases separated the two germline ends. Germline V gene lookup returns CDR1 MNHNS and CDR2 SASEGT. The sample consisted of CD4+ or CD8+ T cells sorted from blood, taken in a trial of the OX40 agonist ivuxolimab. The TCR was taken from an adult with an advanced solid tumor such as melanoma, head and neck, liver or kidney cancer. This chain joins TRBV6-1 and TRBJ1-4; D not certain. CDR3 protein: CASSEGTKRNEKLFF. In DNA form, the CDR3 reads TGTGCCAGCAGTGAAGGAACGAAAAGGAATGAAAAACTGTTTTTT.